The TCR beta chain described here comes from a study of technical replicates of blood from a few donors (dated by TCRdb to the late 2010s). A note on this clone: The antigen it recognizes is unknown. No clone much larger than this one lies a single base away; base qualities are absent.

Library generation was performed with the immunoSEQ multiplex PCR assay. The table was pulled from immuneACCESS by TCRdb, which kept in-frame rearrangements only. Such tables lose some clones; where checked, under half of the loss comes from unresolved V genes, and the rest has no known cause. The sample records over 65,000 clones, approximately 93% of which are singletons. In total, the top ten clones hold 0.2% to 0.3% of the sample. After removal of 0 bases from V and 8 bases from J, the junction retains 8 bases not matched to a gene. CDR1 and CDR2 are drawn from the germline V gene: MNHEY, SVGAGI. From its cysteine to its phenylalanine, the CDR3 spans 16 amino acids. CDR3 DNA is the only sequence kept; it has 48 bases, read in frame from the first base.

The chain couples TRBV6-5 to TRBJ2-1, with 9 bases aligning to TRBD2. Source material: T cells isolated from PBMCs. This clonotype originated in a human donor in good health. At the DNA level, the sequence is TGTGCCAGCAGTTACTCGCCTAGCGGGATATTGGATGAGCAGTTCTTC. Its translation reads: CASSYSPSGILDEQFF.